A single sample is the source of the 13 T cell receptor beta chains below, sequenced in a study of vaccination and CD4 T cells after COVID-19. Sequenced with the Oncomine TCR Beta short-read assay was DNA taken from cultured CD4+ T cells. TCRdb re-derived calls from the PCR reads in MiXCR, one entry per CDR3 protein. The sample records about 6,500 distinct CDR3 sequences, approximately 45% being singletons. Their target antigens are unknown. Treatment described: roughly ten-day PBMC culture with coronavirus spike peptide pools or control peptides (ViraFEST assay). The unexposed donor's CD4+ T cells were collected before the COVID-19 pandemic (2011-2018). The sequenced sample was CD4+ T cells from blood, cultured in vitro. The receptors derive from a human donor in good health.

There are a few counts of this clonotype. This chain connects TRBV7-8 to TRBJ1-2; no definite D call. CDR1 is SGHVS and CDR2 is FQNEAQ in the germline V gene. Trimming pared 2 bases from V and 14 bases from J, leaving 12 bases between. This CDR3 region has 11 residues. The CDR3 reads CASSLSGRYTF. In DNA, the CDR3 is TGTGCCAGCAGCTTATCGGGTCGATATACCTTC.

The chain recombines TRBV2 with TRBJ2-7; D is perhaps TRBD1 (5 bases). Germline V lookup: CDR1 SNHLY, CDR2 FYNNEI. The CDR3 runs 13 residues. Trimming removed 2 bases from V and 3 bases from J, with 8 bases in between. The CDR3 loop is CASSETQGYEQYF. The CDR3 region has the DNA TGTGCCAGCAGTGAAACCCAGGGCTACGAGCAGTACTTC.

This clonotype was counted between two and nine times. CDR3 nucleotide sequence: TGTGCCAGTAGTTCTATCGGGGCGGGAGGCTACACCTTC. This gives the protein CASSSIGAGGYTF. The chain has TRBV19 and TRBJ1-2, with D possibly matching TRBD1 (5 bases). The germline V gene has CDR1 LNHDA and CDR2 SQIVND (reference sequence). V was shortened by 5 bases and J by 8 bases, with 15 bases between the two germline ends. This CDR3 is built from 13 residues.

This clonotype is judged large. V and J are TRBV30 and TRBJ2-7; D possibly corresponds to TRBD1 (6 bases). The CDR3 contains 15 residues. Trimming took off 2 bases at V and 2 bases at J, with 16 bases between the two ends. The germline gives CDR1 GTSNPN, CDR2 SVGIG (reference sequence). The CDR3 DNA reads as TGTGCCTGGAGTATTCTGGGGACAAAAACCTACGAGCAGTACTTC. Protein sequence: CAWSILGTKTYEQYF.

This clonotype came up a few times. The CDR3 coding sequence is TGTGCAGTTTGGGACAGGGAGGTGGGTGGCTACACCTTC. Translating gives CAVWDREVGGYTF. The rearrangement joins TRBV11-2 to TRBJ1-2, with TRBD1 matching over 9 bases. The germline CDR1 and CDR2 sequences are SGHAT and FQNNGV. This CDR3 is built from 13 residues.

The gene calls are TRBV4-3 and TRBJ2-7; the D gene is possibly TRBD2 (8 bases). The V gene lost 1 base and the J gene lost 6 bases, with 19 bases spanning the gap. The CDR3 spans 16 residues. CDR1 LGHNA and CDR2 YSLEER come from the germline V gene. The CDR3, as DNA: TGCGCCAGCAGCCAAGCGGGGGGGAGGGGGCTAGGCGAGCAGTACTTC. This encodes CASSQAGGRGLGEQYF.

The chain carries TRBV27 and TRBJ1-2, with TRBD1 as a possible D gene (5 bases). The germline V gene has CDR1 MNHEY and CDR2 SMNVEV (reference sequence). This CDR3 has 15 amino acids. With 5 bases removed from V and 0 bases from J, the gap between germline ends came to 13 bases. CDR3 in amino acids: CASSRTGTANYGYTF. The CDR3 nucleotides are TGTGCCAGCAGTCGTACCGGGACGGCTAACTATGGCTACACCTTC.

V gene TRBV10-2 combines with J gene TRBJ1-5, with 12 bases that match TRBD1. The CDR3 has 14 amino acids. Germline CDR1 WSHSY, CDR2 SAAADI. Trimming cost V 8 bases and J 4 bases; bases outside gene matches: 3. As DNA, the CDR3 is TGCGCCAGCGGGACAGGGGGCACGAATCAGCCCCAGCATTTT. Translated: CASGTGGTNQPQHF.

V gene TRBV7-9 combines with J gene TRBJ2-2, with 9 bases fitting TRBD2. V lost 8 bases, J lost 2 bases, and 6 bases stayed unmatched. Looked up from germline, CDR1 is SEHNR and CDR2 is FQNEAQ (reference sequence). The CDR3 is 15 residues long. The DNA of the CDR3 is TGTGCCAGCCGCGGGGGGGGCCCAAACACCGGGGAGCTGTTTTTT. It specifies CASRGGGPNTGELFF. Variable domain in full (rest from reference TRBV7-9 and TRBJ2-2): DTGVSQNPRHKITKRGQNVTFRCDPISEHNRLYWYRQTLGQGPEFLTYFQNEAQLEKSRLLSDRFSAERPKGSFSTLEIQRTEQGDSAMYLCASRGGGPNTGELFFGEGSRLTVL.

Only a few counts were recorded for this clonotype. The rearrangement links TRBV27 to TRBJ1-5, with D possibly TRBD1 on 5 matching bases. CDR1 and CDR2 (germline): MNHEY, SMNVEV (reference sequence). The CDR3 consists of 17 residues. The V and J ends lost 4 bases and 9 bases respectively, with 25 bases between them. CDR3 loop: CASSSYLRGREQGPQHF. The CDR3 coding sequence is TGTGCCAGCAGTTCCTATCTACGTGGCAGGGAGCAAGGGCCCCAGCATTTT.

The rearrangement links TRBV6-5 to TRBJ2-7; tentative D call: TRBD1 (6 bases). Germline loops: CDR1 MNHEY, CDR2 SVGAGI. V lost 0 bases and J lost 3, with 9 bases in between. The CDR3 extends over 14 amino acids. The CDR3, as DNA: TGTGCCAGCAGTTACTCGAGGGACAACTACGAGCAGTACTTC. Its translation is CASSYSRDNYEQYF.

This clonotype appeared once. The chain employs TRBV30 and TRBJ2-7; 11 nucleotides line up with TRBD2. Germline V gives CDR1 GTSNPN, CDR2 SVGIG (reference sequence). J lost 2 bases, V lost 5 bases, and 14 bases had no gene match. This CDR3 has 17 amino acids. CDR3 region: CAWQRAPRLAGTYEQYF. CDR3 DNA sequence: TGTGCCTGGCAAAGGGCGCCCCGACTAGCGGGGACCTACGAGCAGTACTTC.

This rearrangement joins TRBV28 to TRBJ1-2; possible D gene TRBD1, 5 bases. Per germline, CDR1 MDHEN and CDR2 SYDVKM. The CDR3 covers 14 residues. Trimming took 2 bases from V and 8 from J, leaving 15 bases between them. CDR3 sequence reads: CASSLRWGGEGYTF. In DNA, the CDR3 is TGTGCCAGCAGTTTAAGGTGGGGGGGAGAAGGCTACACCTTC.